The 25 T cell receptor beta chains given below trace back to one sample, sequenced in a study of blood T cell repertoires in COVID-19. Data came from immunoSEQ multiplex PCR; TCRdb stores just in-frame clones and leaves some out. This sample has hundreds of thousands of clones, with around 85% found just once. The sample taken for sequencing was peripheral blood. The receptors were gathered from a man aged 50-59 years with COVID-19, enrolled during active disease.

The V and J genes are TRBV15 and TRBJ2-3, with 7 bases lining up with TRBD1. The CDR3 is 16 residues long. Trimming cost V 0 bases and J 3 bases; bases outside gene matches: 6. Per germline, CDR1 LNHNV and CDR2 YYDKDF (reference sequence). The CDR3 spells CATSREGGGFTDTQYF. CDR3 sequence (DNA): TGTGCCACCAGCAGAGAAGGGGGCGGGTTTACAGATACGCAGTATTTT.

The rearrangement joins TRBV7-9 to TRBJ2-7, with a tentative D call TRBD1 (6 bases). CDR1 is SEHNR and CDR2 is FQNEAQ in the germline V gene (reference sequence). V lost 2 bases to trimming and J lost 2 bases, with 16 bases between them. The CDR3 extends over 16 amino acids. The CDR3 DNA reads as TGTGCCAGCAGCTTACAACCAGACAGGCCTGCCTACGAGCAGTACTTC. It specifies CASSLQPDRPAYEQYF.

The rearrangement joins TRBV5-8 to TRBJ2-7; a weak D match, TRBD1 (6 bases). Germline lookup yields CDR1 SGHTS and CDR2 YDEGEE. V lost 2 bases and J 0 bases, leaving 15 bases between the germline ends. CDR3 length: 16 residues. CDR3 in DNA: TGTGCCAGCAGCTTCCCCCTGGGGGCGGCCTCCTACGAGCAGTACTTC. This gives the protein CASSFPLGAASYEQYF.

The V and J genes are TRBV6-1 and TRBJ1-2, with a tentative D call TRBD1 (6 bases). Germline V lookup: CDR1 MNHNS, CDR2 SASEGT. CDR3 length: 12 amino acids. The V gene lost 3 bases and the J gene lost 4 bases, with 6 bases spanning the gap. The CDR3 loop is CASSDRGYGYTF. For the CDR3, the DNA is TGTGCCAGCAGTGACAGGGGCTATGGCTACACCTTC.

The chain couples TRBV9 to TRBJ1-1; D not resolved. The CDR3 length is 13 residues. Trimming cost V 4 bases and J 4 bases, with 11 bases left between them. Germline assignment: CDR1 SGDLS and CDR2 YYNGEE. The CDR3 sequence: CASSPQAGTEAFF. CDR3 DNA: TGTGCCAGCAGCCCCCAAGCGGGCACTGAAGCTTTCTTT.

V usage is TRBV29-1 and J usage is TRBJ2-7; D possibly corresponds to TRBD1 (6 bases). Germline V gives CDR1 SQVTM, CDR2 ANQGSEA. V was pared by 3 bases and J by 2 bases, with 20 bases between. CDR3 length: 16 amino acids. The DNA for the CDR3 is TGCAGCGTTGACCCAGGACAGCAACTACTAACCTACGAGCAGTACTTC. This gives the protein CSVDPGQQLLTYEQYF.

Here the CDR3 reads CASSSRQGTNEKLFF. CDR3 coding DNA: TGTGCCAGCAGCAGCCGACAGGGAACTAATGAAAAACTGTTTTTT. The genes are TRBV5-4 and TRBJ1-4; 7 nucleotides match TRBD1. This CDR3 has 15 residues. V lost 4 bases and J lost 1; bases outside the gene matches: 4. CDR1 and CDR2 from the germline V gene are SGHNT and YYREEE (reference sequence).

This chain connects TRBV7-2 to TRBJ1-2; a possible D gene is TRBD1 (6 bases). V dropped 1 base and J dropped 3 bases, with 12 bases sitting between them. Germline loops: CDR1 SGHTA, CDR2 FQGNSA. This CDR3 spans 15 amino acids. The DNA for the CDR3 is TGTGCCAGCAGCTTAGAACAGGGCCCCCACTATGGCTACACCTTC. It encodes CASSLEQGPHYGYTF.

V is TRBV5-1 and J is TRBJ2-6; TRBD1 is a possible D gene (6 bases). The germline gives CDR1 SGHRS, CDR2 YFSETQ. Trimming took off 0 bases at V and 0 bases at J, with 10 bases between the two ends. The CDR3 is 17 amino acids. The CDR3 bases are TGCGCCAGCAGCTTGGACAGGGTGAGCTCTGGGGCCAACGTCCTGACTTTC. As protein: CASSLDRVSSGANVLTF. Variable domain in full (rest from reference TRBV5-1 and TRBJ2-6): KAGVTQTPRYLIKTRGQQVTLSCSPISGHRSVSWYQQTPGQGLQFLFEYFSETQRNKGNFPGRFSGRQFSNSRSEMNVSTLELGDSALYLCASSLDRVSSGANVLTFGAGSRLTVL.

The V call is TRBV19, the J call TRBJ1-1, with 7 bases matching TRBD1. This CDR3 has 14 residues. After removal of 3 bases from V and 5 bases from J, the junction contained 6 bases not matched to a gene. CDR1 is LNHDA, CDR2 SQIVND, per germline (reference sequence). The CDR3 region has the DNA TGTGCCAGTAGTATCCCAGGGGGTGATACTGAAGCTTTCTTT. Encoded protein: CASSIPGGDTEAFF.

The chain uses TRBV7-3 and TRBJ2-3; D is possibly TRBD1 (6 bases). CDR1 is SGHTA, CDR2 FQGTGA, per germline. V was shortened by 5 bases and J by 4 bases, with 10 bases between the two germline ends. The CDR3 totals 13 residues. The chain's CDR3 is CASSTTGSDTQYF. CDR3 sequence (DNA): TGTGCCAGCAGCACCACAGGGTCAGATACGCAGTATTTT.

The sample holds a few counts of this clone. The chain carries TRBV6-5 and TRBJ1-6; weak D call: TRBD1 (5 bases). The V end lost 4 bases, the J end lost 8 bases, and 15 bases lay between the germline ends. The CDR3 covers 15 residues. Germline CDR1 is MNHEY and CDR2 is SVGAGI. CDR3 DNA sequence: TGTGCCAGCAGTTCGGGACTCAGAGGGTATTCACCCCTCCACTTT. Translation gives CASSSGLRGYSPLHF.

V usage is TRBV9 and J usage is TRBJ2-7; D might be TRBD1 (6 bases). Germline V gene data show CDR1 as SGDLS and CDR2 as YYNGEE. Trimming pared 2 bases from V and 4 bases from J, leaving 13 bases between. The CDR3 is 14 residues long. The CDR3 sequence is CASSVGTFSYEQYF. The CDR3 DNA is TGTGCCAGCAGCGTCGGGACATTTTCGTACGAGCAGTACTTC. Together with reference TRBV9 and TRBJ2-7, the CDR3 gives the full variable domain: DSGVTQTPKHLITATGQRVTLRCSPRSGDLSVYWYQQSLDQGLQFLIQYYNGEERAKGNILERFSAQQFPDLHSELNLSSLELGDSALYFCASSVGTFSYEQYFGPGTRLTVT.

The chain combines TRBV10-3 with TRBJ1-1, with D tentatively TRBD1 (6 bases). Germline V lookup: CDR1 ENHRY, CDR2 SYGVKD. The ends were cut back, 4 bases at V and 4 bases at J, with 16 bases in the middle. The CDR3 is 15 amino acids. The chain's CDR3 is CAISGNRVGRTEAFF. The CDR3 coding sequence is TGTGCCATCAGTGGGAACAGGGTCGGGCGCACTGAAGCTTTCTTT.

The rearrangement links TRBV11-2 to TRBJ1-3; a possible D gene is TRBD1 (6 bases). V dropped 0 bases and J dropped 0 bases, with 6 bases sitting between them. The CDR3 extends over 15 amino acids. From germline, CDR1 is SGHAT and CDR2 FQNNGV. The CDR3: CASSLDRGSGNTIYF. CDR3 DNA: TGTGCCAGCAGCTTAGACAGGGGCTCTGGAAACACCATATATTTT.

The chain couples TRBV2 to TRBJ2-7; D unresolved. Trimming removed 0 bases at V and 3 bases at J, with 9 bases between. This CDR3 has 14 residues. Germline lookup yields CDR1 SNHLY and CDR2 FYNNEI. The CDR3 DNA sequence: TGTGCCAGCAGTGAAGCCAACTCTGACTACGAGCAGTACTTC. Its protein product is CASSEANSDYEQYF.

This clone is a singleton in its sample. This chain joins TRBV4-3 and TRBJ2-7; 12 bases agree with TRBD2. With 4 bases clipped from V and 6 bases from J, the junction kept 4 bases outside the gene matches. The CDR3 sequence is 14 residues long. The germline V gene encodes CDR1 LGHNA and CDR2 YSLEER. In DNA, the CDR3 is TGCGCCAGCAGCCCAGGACTAGCGGGGCGCGAGCAGTACTTC. Its protein is CASSPGLAGREQYF.

V is TRBV6-5 and J is TRBJ2-3; D call uncertain. V lost 6 bases, J lost 3 bases, and 10 bases lay in between. This CDR3 has 13 residues. Germline V gene data show CDR1 as MNHEY and CDR2 as SVGAGI. The CDR3, as DNA: TGTGCCAGCAGGGCCGCCGGGACAGATACGCAGTATTTT. It codes for CASRAAGTDTQYF.

The chain is built from TRBV7-2 and TRBJ1-3; 11 bases match TRBD1. The trim removed 6 bases at V and 6 bases at J, leaving 4 bases unmatched. The CDR3 runs to 14 residues. Germline loops: CDR1 SGHTA, CDR2 FQGNSA. This CDR3 is CASRRGQGANTIYF. As DNA, the CDR3 is TGTGCCAGCAGGAGAGGACAGGGGGCAAACACCATATATTTT.

J is TRBJ1-2 and V is TRBV5-1; 8 positions agree with TRBD1. Germline V gives CDR1 SGHRS, CDR2 YFSETQ. V dropped 4 bases and J dropped 8; count of bases not matched to a gene: 10. This CDR3 has 14 residues. In DNA, the CDR3 is TGCGCCAGCAGCCCCCGGACAGGGCGAGAGGGCTACACCTTC. Translation: CASSPRTGREGYTF.

The V and J genes are TRBV6-2 or TRBV6-3 and TRBJ2-1; 9 nucleotides agree with TRBD2. After removal of 4 bases from V and 3 bases from J, the junction contained 7 bases not matched to a gene. The CDR3 spans 16 residues. The germline V gene encodes CDR1 MNHEY and CDR2 SVGEGT. The CDR3 spells CASSSLGSGGYNEQFF. CDR3 nucleotides: TGTGCCAGCAGTTCCCTTGGTAGCGGGGGCTACAATGAGCAGTTCTTC.

V is TRBV19 and J is TRBJ2-3; 8 positions match TRBD1. J was trimmed by 2 bases and V by 10 bases; bases with no gene match: 8. The CDR3 is made up of 14 amino acids. The germline CDR1 and CDR2 sequences are LNHDA and SQIVND (reference sequence). CDR3 bases: TGTGCCACTTACCAGACAGGGGACACAGATACGCAGTATTTT. It codes for CATYQTGDTDTQYF.

This chain links TRBV4-3 with TRBJ2-3, with D possibly TRBD1 on 6 matching bases. This CDR3 has 13 amino acids. Trimming removed 1 base at V and 6 bases at J, with 8 bases between. CDR1 is LGHNA, CDR2 YSLEER, per germline. The CDR3 nucleotides read TGCGCCAGCAGCCAAGTGGGGGCGGATACGCAGTATTTT. It is translated as CASSQVGADTQYF.

The chain has TRBV5-1 and TRBJ1-3; D unresolved. CDR1 is SGHRS, CDR2 YFSETQ, per germline. The CDR3 has 15 amino acids. V was trimmed by 1 base and J by 0 bases, leaving 8 bases between them. CDR3 loop: CASSLHGDSGNTIYF. The CDR3 DNA is TGCGCCAGCAGCTTGCACGGAGACTCTGGAAACACCATATATTTT.

The chain uses TRBV10-3 and TRBJ1-5; 8 bases are shared with TRBD1. The germline gives CDR1 ENHRY, CDR2 SYGVKD. The CDR3 has 14 amino acids. V lost 5 bases to trimming and J lost 6 bases; unmatched junction nucleotides: 6. CDR3 residues: CAISFDRGGQPQHF. The CDR3 DNA reads as TGTGCCATCAGTTTTGACAGGGGTGGTCAGCCCCAGCATTTT.